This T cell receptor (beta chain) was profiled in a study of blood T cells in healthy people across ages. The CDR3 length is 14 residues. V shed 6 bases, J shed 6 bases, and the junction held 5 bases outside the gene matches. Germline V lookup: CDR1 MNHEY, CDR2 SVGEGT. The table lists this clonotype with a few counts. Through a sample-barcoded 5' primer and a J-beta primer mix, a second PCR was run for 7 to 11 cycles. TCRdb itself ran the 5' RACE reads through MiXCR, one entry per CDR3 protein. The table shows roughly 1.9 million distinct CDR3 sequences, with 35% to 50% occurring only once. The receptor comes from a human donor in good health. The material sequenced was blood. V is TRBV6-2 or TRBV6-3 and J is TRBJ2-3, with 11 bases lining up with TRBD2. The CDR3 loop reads CASRIAGGLDTQYF. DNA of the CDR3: TGTGCCAGCAGAATAGCGGGGGGGCTGGATACGCAGTATTTT.